This is a list of T cell receptor beta chains from one sample in a study of beta chain features in type 1 diabetes. Assay used: immunoSEQ multiplex PCR; TCRdb lists only in-frame clones, some missing. The sample has around 170,000 clones, approximately 9.9% seen once; the top ten hold approximately 2.2%. Sequencing was performed on central memory CD4+ T cells from blood. These receptors all come from a woman in her late teens or twenties in good health. The CDR3 runs from the conserved cysteine through the conserved F or W. Fields, in order: V gene, CDR3 protein.

V gene: TRBV7-9
CDR3 protein: CASSRGQGNYGYTF

V gene: TRBV18
CDR3 protein: CASSPPVQGATDTQYF

V gene: TRBV6-5
CDR3 protein: CASSYLNTIYF

V gene: TRBV6-5
CDR3 protein: CASSSRETQYF

V gene: TRBV2
CDR3 protein: CASSRGVSDTQYF

V gene: TRBV7-9
CDR3 protein: CASSFDLGQGAYEQYF

V gene: TRBV5-4
CDR3 protein: CASSFETGLATQYF

V gene: TRBV11-2
CDR3 protein: CASSTNRDQVGYTF

V gene: TRBV27
CDR3 protein: CASSTSGSSYEQYF

V gene: TRBV11-3
CDR3 protein: CASSLDLYEQFF

V gene: TRBV2
CDR3 protein: CASRRGAGAGDEQYF

V gene: TRBV4-1
CDR3 protein: CASSQGTAGYNEQFF

V gene: TRBV7-9
CDR3 protein: CASQTSGQGASGYTF

V gene: TRBV5-6
CDR3 protein: CANPEGTDYNEQFF

V gene: TRBV10-3
CDR3 protein: CAIALRDRGSNTGELFF

V gene: TRBV10-3
CDR3 protein: CAIHSGERASLSYTF

V gene: TRBV5-6
CDR3 protein: CASRGAGASNEQFF

V gene: TRBV7-9
CDR3 protein: CASSSGNSYEQYF

V gene: TRBV7-2
CDR3 protein: CASSSLGLVGYEQYF

V gene: TRBV9
CDR3 protein: CASSPRQGAVDEQFF

V gene: TRBV18
CDR3 protein: CASSPRTGGQEKLFF

V gene: TRBV7-2
CDR3 protein: CASSPGAGAQNQPQHF

V gene: TRBV7-9
CDR3 protein: CASSSLETYEQYF

V gene: TRBV6-5
CDR3 protein: CASRTSGTYEQYF

V gene: TRBV29-1
CDR3 protein: CSFSGEAGADEQYF

V gene: TRBV18
CDR3 protein: CASSGQGMNTEAFF

V gene: TRBV6-1
CDR3 protein: CASRGQVSRADTQYF

V gene: TRBV5-4
CDR3 protein: CASSLRTGGMTDTQYF

V gene: TRBV18
CDR3 protein: CASSPTRNTGELFF

V gene: TRBV7-2
CDR3 protein: CASSQWARQGGVQYF

V gene: TRBV4-1
CDR3 protein: CASSQLLGGENTQYF

V gene: TRBV7-2
CDR3 protein: CASSLGTGRGTEAFF

V gene: TRBV7-9
CDR3 protein: CASSSSGTDTQYF

V gene: TRBV9
CDR3 protein: CASSVATGTSGYNEQFF

V gene: TRBV25-1
CDR3 protein: CASSEMGGGELFF

V gene: TRBV5-6
CDR3 protein: CASSPLGSLNTEAFF

V gene: TRBV5-4
CDR3 protein: CASSQERETSTNEKLFF

V gene: TRBV30
CDR3 protein: CAWSNPGIYGYTF

V gene: TRBV14
CDR3 protein: CASSQQGAGQPQHF

V gene: TRBV2
CDR3 protein: CASTRGSVNTEAFF

V gene: TRBV4-2
CDR3 protein: CASSPSGTSYNEQFF

V gene: TRBV7-9
CDR3 protein: CASSFLLAGTAGELFF

V gene: TRBV6-6
CDR3 protein: CASTVDRGLSYEQYF

V gene: TRBV27
CDR3 protein: CASSFYPSSGQTQYF

V gene: TRBV7-9
CDR3 protein: CASSSIPRELDGAEAFF

V gene: TRBV5-4
CDR3 protein: CASSSGGDRAYNEQFF

V gene: TRBV5-1
CDR3 protein: CASSQDSTRETQYF

V gene: TRBV5-1
CDR3 protein: CASSLGTSGADTQYF

V gene: TRBV5-4
CDR3 protein: CASSLRRGGETQYF

V gene: TRBV5-1
CDR3 protein: CASSLDRGQTEAFF

V gene: TRBV7-2
CDR3 protein: CASSLERYPSYEQYF

V gene: TRBV9
CDR3 protein: CASSPTSGDYGYTF

V gene: TRBV18
CDR3 protein: CASSPYTGVNTEAFF

V gene: TRBV5-4
CDR3 protein: CASSLGFISNNEQFF

V gene: TRBV15
CDR3 protein: CATSRDSRRGGYTF